This T cell receptor (beta chain) was documented in a study of blood T cell repertoires in COVID-19. Study information: T cells, B-cell-depleted T cells, or PBMCs supplied cDNA or gDNA.

Cohort assignment relied on participant-reported clinical history. In the original workflow: Nucleated cell counts were estimated from reference gene primer amplification. The protocol was immunoSEQ multiplex PCR, while the TCRdb copy is restricted to in-frame clones and leaves out a portion. Clone size and V and J calls were adopted from that table, with D and trimming inferred from the DNA. The repertoire includes fewer than 200,000 clones, 88% of them detected once, and roughly 8.6% sits in the top ten. With 10 bases removed from V and 7 bases from J, the gap between germline ends came to 16 bases. The length of the CDR3 is 12 residues. CDR1 is SNHLY, CDR2 FYNNEI, per germline.

The receptor was isolated from a young woman who had recovered from COVID-19. The sample taken for sequencing was PBMCs or T cells enriched from blood (not recorded which). J is TRBJ1-2 and V is TRBV2, with D unclear. The CDR3 sequence is CAITMGDGGYTF. CDR3 coding DNA: TGTGCCATTACAATGGGAGATGGTGGCTACACCTTC.